Below are 20 T cell receptor beta chains sequenced from a single sample in a study of human T cells and chemical hapten exposure. Via MiXCR, TCRdb re-called the RACE reads, giving one row per CDR3 protein. Of about 65,000 distinct CDR3 sequences detected, around 6.1% appear once; the ten largest clones hold under 4.5%. Indicated time point: healthy volunteer bleed at 6 weeks. The total RNA was obtained from whole blood that was not fractionated. The sequencing sample was made of whole blood. The receptors shown here come from a female donor in good health. Some clones in this sample may be carry-over from other donors' samples.

This clonotype was detected many times. The chain recombines TRBV29-1 with TRBJ2-2; D not resolved. Germline-derived CDR1 and CDR2 are SQVTM and ANQGSEA. The CDR3 is 11 amino acids. Trimming took off 4 bases at V and 3 bases at J, with 3 bases between the two ends. The CDR3 DNA follows: TGCAGCGTTGGGGACACCGGGGAGCTGTTTTTT. Protein sequence: CSVGDTGELFF.

This clonotype was detected ten times or more. The chain combines TRBV7-2 with TRBJ2-7; a possible D gene is TRBD2 (5 bases). Germline values: CDR1 SGHTA, CDR2 FQGNSA. V lost 1 base, J lost 12 bases, and 19 bases lay in between. This CDR3 has 14 amino acids. The CDR3 nucleotides are TGTGCCAGCAGCTTAGGGCCGCTTTCTAGCCCGCGGTACTTC. Protein sequence: CASSLGPLSSPRYF.

This clonotype was observed a handful of times. This chain links TRBV4-1 with TRBJ2-7, with D possibly TRBD1 on 6 matching bases. CDR3 length: 15 amino acids. In germline, CDR1 is MGHRA, CDR2 YSYEKL. V was cut by 0 bases and J by 4 bases, with 13 bases left in between. CDR3 region: CASSQDWDTLYEQYF. CDR3 nucleotide sequence: TGCGCCAGCAGCCAAGATTGGGACACTCTATACGAGCAGTACTTC.

This clonotype was observed many times. The rearrangement links TRBV7-2 to TRBJ2-1; 11 bases are shared with TRBD2. J lost 8 bases, V lost 2 bases, and 14 bases had no gene match. Germline V gene lookup returns CDR1 SGHTA and CDR2 FQGNSA. CDR3 length: 18 residues. In DNA, the CDR3 is TGTGCCAGCAGCTTATGGGGGACTAGCGGCCCCCTGGGGGATGAGCAGTTCTTC. As protein: CASSLWGTSGPLGDEQFF.

A remark on this clonotype: This may come from a read error, since a much larger clone is one base off. This chain uses TRBV20-1 with TRBJ2-1; TRBD2 matches 8 bases. The length of the CDR3 is 14 residues. In germline, CDR1 is DFQATT, CDR2 SNEGSKA (reference sequence). The V gene end was trimmed by 6 bases and the J gene end by 7 bases; junction bases not matched to a gene: 11. CDR3 protein: CSAYQGLDDNEQFF. CDR3 bases: TGCAGTGCCTATCAGGGACTAGATGATAATGAGCAGTTCTTC.

This clonotype came up many times. V is TRBV4-1 and J is TRBJ1-1; TRBD1 aligns across 9 bases. The germline V gene encodes CDR1 MGHRA and CDR2 YSYEKL. The CDR3 is made up of 15 amino acids. Trimming cost V 4 bases and J 7 bases; bases outside gene matches: 10. The CDR3 spells CASSRGTGGADEAFF. The CDR3 nucleotides are TGCGCCAGCAGCCGCGGAACAGGGGGCGCGGATGAAGCTTTCTTT.

This sequence joins TRBV20-1 and TRBJ1-6; 7 bases are a match to TRBD1. V gave up 2 bases and J gave up 12 bases; unmatched junction bases: 4. CDR1 is DFQATT, CDR2 SNEGSKA, per germline (reference sequence). CDR3 length equals 12 residues. CDR3 amino acids: CSARSGGRPLHF. The CDR3 DNA follows: TGCAGTGCTAGATCAGGGGGGAGACCCCTCCACTTT.

This clonotype has at least ten counts. The chain links TRBV7-9 to TRBJ1-5, with a tentative D call TRBD1 (5 bases). Germline V gene lookup returns CDR1 SEHNR and CDR2 FQNEAQ (reference sequence). Trimming took off 4 bases at V and 5 bases at J, with 15 bases between the two ends. The CDR3 covers 15 residues. CDR3 sequence: CASSSSGTVDQPQHF. Written as DNA, the CDR3 is TGTGCCAGCAGCTCCTCCGGGACGGTTGATCAGCCCCAGCATTTT.

Ten or more counts support this clonotype. The V and J genes are TRBV11-2 and TRBJ1-1, with D possibly being TRBD1 (5 bases). The germline gives CDR1 SGHAT, CDR2 FQNNGV. The CDR3 has 14 amino acids. Trimming took 5 bases from V and 7 from J, leaving 17 bases between them. The CDR3 loop reads CASSHRDGIGEAFF. The CDR3 bases are TGTGCCAGCAGCCACCGGGACGGTATCGGTGAAGCTTTCTTT.

This clonotype was seen many times. V gene TRBV29-1 combines with J gene TRBJ2-3, with D uncertain. Germline loops: CDR1 SQVTM, CDR2 ANQGSEA. This CDR3 comprises 12 residues. The V end lost 4 bases, the J end lost 4 bases, and 9 bases lay between the germline ends. CDR3 bases: TGCAGCGTTGGATCGATGGCAGATACGCAGTATTTT. It specifies CSVGSMADTQYF.

This clonotype was seen a handful of times. This chain's CDR3 is CASSLYGGGRGGPEAFF. The DNA for the CDR3 is TGTGCCAGCAGCTTATACGGGGGTGGCAGGGGGGGACCTGAAGCTTTCTTT. J is TRBJ1-1 and V is TRBV7-2; 7 positions match TRBD1. There are 17 residues in the CDR3. From germline, CDR1 is SGHTA and CDR2 FQGNSA. The trim removed 2 bases at V and 6 bases at J, leaving 15 bases unmatched.

This clonotype was counted between two and nine times. V is TRBV25-1 and J is TRBJ2-3; unclear D gene. With 10 bases removed from V and 3 bases from J, the gap between germline ends came to 17 bases. The CDR3 has 14 amino acids. Germline V gene lookup returns CDR1 MGHDK and CDR2 SYGVNS. CDR3 coding DNA: TGTGCCACCGGTGGCGTAATGGGGACAGATACGCAGTATTTT. Its protein is CATGGVMGTDTQYF.

The V and J genes are TRBV2 and TRBJ2-1; D may be TRBD2 (6 bases). The CDR3 consists of 16 residues. Trimming cost V 3 bases and J 2 bases, with 14 bases left between them. CDR1 SNHLY and CDR2 FYNNEI come from the germline V gene. Here the CDR3 reads CASSDDGSSPYNEQFF. CDR3 nucleotides: TGTGCCAGCAGTGATGACGGGAGCAGCCCCTACAATGAGCAGTTCTTC.

This clonotype came up a few times. The J gene is TRBJ2-3, the V gene TRBV6-4, with D perhaps TRBD2 (6 bases). CDR1 and CDR2 (germline): MRHNA, SNTAGT. The CDR3 is 14 residues long. The V end was cut by 4 bases, the J end by 0 bases, with 8 bases between. CDR3 nucleotides: TGTGCCAGCAGTGCCGGGACTAGCACAGATACGCAGTATTTT. This gives the protein CASSAGTSTDTQYF.

This clonotype appeared many times. The CDR3 DNA reads as TGTGCCAGCAGCTTACGGGAGCGGGGTGAGCAGTTCTTC. It codes for CASSLRERGEQFF. The chain employs TRBV7-2 and TRBJ2-1, with 7 bases identical to TRBD2. J gave up 9 bases and V 2 bases, and 4 bases lay outside the gene matches. The CDR3 runs 13 residues. The germline gives CDR1 SGHTA, CDR2 FQGNSA.

This clonotype was counted only a few times. The chain couples TRBV28 to TRBJ2-3, with 10 positions matching TRBD2. Germline-derived CDR1 and CDR2 are MDHEN and SYDVKM. This CDR3 region has 17 residues. V lost 0 bases to trimming and J lost 4 bases; unmatched junction nucleotides: 7. Here the CDR3 reads CASSLWRLAGAADTQYF. The CDR3 bases are TGTGCCAGCAGTTTATGGAGGCTAGCGGGAGCCGCAGATACGCAGTATTTT.

This clonotype has just a few counts. This chain connects TRBV9 to TRBJ2-7; D may be TRBD2 (5 bases). CDR1 is SGDLS and CDR2 is YYNGEE in the germline V gene. V lost 4 bases and J 5 bases, leaving 19 bases between the germline ends. The CDR3 runs 15 residues. As DNA, the CDR3 is TGTGCCAGCAGCCCGGACGGAGAACTAGTAGACGAGCAGTACTTC. The encoded protein is CASSPDGELVDEQYF.

The J gene is TRBJ2-7, the V gene TRBV2; D gene uncertain. Looked up from germline, CDR1 is SNHLY and CDR2 is FYNNEI. With 6 bases removed from V and 2 bases from J, the gap between germline ends came to 11 bases. CDR3 size: 13 residues. CDR3 amino acids: CASRPLGTYEQYF. The DNA of the CDR3 is TGTGCCAGCAGGCCTCTAGGGACCTACGAGCAGTACTTC.

This clonotype has at least ten counts. The chain combines TRBV20-1 with TRBJ1-1; TRBD1 is a possible D gene (5 bases). Trimming cost V 3 bases and J 8 bases, with 10 bases left between them. The CDR3 is made up of 11 amino acids. CDR1 is DFQATT and CDR2 is SNEGSKA in the germline V gene (reference sequence). The CDR3 protein is CSARWGGEAFF. The CDR3 DNA reads TGCAGTGCTAGGTGGGGGGGAGAAGCTTTCTTT.

This clonotype was recorded at least ten times. This chain uses TRBV27 with TRBJ2-3; D remains unclear. Germline V gene sequence: CDR1 MNHEY, CDR2 SMNVEV (reference sequence). This CDR3 is 12 amino acids long. Trimming removed 10 bases at V and 3 bases at J, with 11 bases between. CDR3 region: CATQAATDTQYF. For the CDR3, the DNA is TGTGCCACCCAGGCCGCGACAGATACGCAGTATTTT.